These T cell receptor beta chains were read from a single sample in a study of blood T cell repertoires in COVID-19. Libraries were prepared by immunoSEQ multiplex PCR; TCRdb keeps only in-frame clonotypes and omits some of them. The profile shows about 55,000 clones, approximately 85% of them singletons. Source material: peripheral blood. The origin of the receptors is a human donor in a cohort sampled during active COVID-19. Each CDR3 is given with its conserved first and last residue. D genes are given only for firm matches. A clone size is listed for some rows: how often the clone was seen (once, few, many), or a class if it is expanded.

clone_size | cdr3_length | d_call | j_call | v_call | cdr3_aa | cdr3_nt
NA | 14 | NA | TRBJ1-2 | TRBV27 | CASSLSLGSYGYTF | TGTGCCAGCAGTTTATCCCTCGGTTCCTATGGCTACACCTTC
many | 20 | TRBD1 | TRBJ1-5 | TRBV28 | CASSSASGTGGADSNQPQHF | TGTGCCAGCAGTTCAGCCTCCGGGACAGGGGGCGCGGATAGCAATCAGCCCCAGCATTTT
NA | 15 | NA | TRBJ2-2 | TRBV18 | CASSPTRRDTGELFF | TGTGCCAGCTCACCAACCAGACGGGACACCGGGGAGCTGTTTTTT
NA | 14 | NA | TRBJ2-7 | TRBV6-5 | CASSYSGGSYEQYF | TGTGCCAGCAGTTACTCAGGGGGCTCCTACGAGCAGTACTTC
NA | 17 | TRBD1 | TRBJ1-2 | TRBV5-4 | CASSLPGQGPESGGYTF | TGTGCCAGCAGCCTTCCCGGACAGGGCCCGGAGTCTGGTGGCTACACCTTC
NA | 15 | TRBD1 | TRBJ2-5 | TRBV7-2 | CASSPDRGRVETQYF | TGTGCCAGCAGCCCCGACAGGGGGCGCGTGGAGACCCAGTACTTC
NA | 15 | NA | TRBJ2-1 | TRBV6-2/TRBV6-3 | CASSYSGRGYNEQFF | TGTGCCAGCAGTTACTCGGGCAGGGGTTACAATGAGCAGTTCTTC
NA | 17 | TRBD2 | TRBJ2-7 | TRBV7-7 | CASSLASTSGRANEQYF | TGTGCTAGCAGCTTAGCTTCTACTAGCGGGAGGGCCAACGAGCAGTACTTC
NA | 17 | NA | TRBJ2-7 | TRBV10-2 | CASSGLSSRVLTYEQYF | TGCGCCAGCAGTGGCTTATCCAGCAGGGTTCTGACCTACGAGCAGTACTTC
NA | 16 | NA | TRBJ1-3 | TRBV5-1 | CASSLDGVESGNTIYF | TGCGCCAGCAGCTTGGACGGGGTAGAGTCTGGAAACACCATATATTTT
NA | 16 | NA | TRBJ2-3 | TRBV19 | CASSTDRKASTDTQYF | TGTGCCAGTAGTACCGACAGGAAAGCCAGCACAGATACGCAGTATTTT
once | 16 | TRBD1 | TRBJ1-2 | TRBV12-5 | CASGPGGGFPNYGYTF | TGTGCTAGTGGGCCAGGGGGCGGATTCCCTAACTATGGCTACACCTTC
NA | 16 | TRBD2 | TRBJ2-5 | TRBV4-1 | CASSPPYPGGGETQYF | TGCGCCAGCAGCCCCCCTTACCCGGGAGGAGGGGAGACCCAGTACTTC
NA | 15 | TRBD1 | TRBJ1-1 | TRBV5-5 | CASSSSGGRNTEAFF | TGTGCCAGCAGCTCATCAGGGGGAAGGAACACTGAAGCTTTCTTT
NA | 13 | NA | TRBJ2-5 | TRBV10-3 | CAISVNRGETQYF | TGTGCCATCAGTGTTAATAGGGGAGAGACCCAGTACTTC
NA | 15 | TRBD2 | TRBJ2-1 | TRBV28 | CASSISGSSYNEQFF | TGTGCCAGCAGTATTAGCGGGAGCTCCTACAATGAGCAGTTCTTC
NA | 14 | TRBD1 | TRBJ2-7 | TRBV18 | CASSREQGLEEQYF | TGTGCCAGCTCACGGGAACAGGGGTTAGAGGAGCAGTACTTC
NA | 14 | NA | TRBJ1-2 | TRBV18 | CASSPRARDYGYTF | TGTGCCAGCTCACCCAGGGCTAGGGACTATGGCTACACCTTC
once | 15 | TRBD2 | TRBJ2-3 | TRBV6-5 | CASSETSGRTDTQYF | TGTGCCAGCAGCGAGACTAGCGGGCGCACAGATACGCAGTATTTT
NA | 14 | NA | TRBJ1-1 | TRBV9 | CASSPDRSNTEAFF | TGTGCCAGCAGCCCAGACAGGAGTAACACTGAAGCTTTCTTT
NA | 15 | NA | TRBJ1-4 | TRBV7-9 | CASSRLAGTNEKLFF | TGTGCCAGCAGCCGCCTGGCAGGGACTAATGAAAAACTGTTTTTT
NA | 13 | TRBD1 | TRBJ1-2 | TRBV6-5 | CASSPRGRGGYTF | TGTGCCAGCAGCCCGAGGGGGCGCGGTGGCTACACCTTC
NA | 15 | NA | TRBJ1-6 | TRBV29-1 | CSVVTPSSYNSPLHF | TGCAGCGTTGTAACCCCGAGCTCCTATAATTCACCCCTCCACTTT
NA | 14 | NA | TRBJ2-1 | TRBV28 | CASSLVSKHNEQFF | TGTGCCAGCAGTTTAGTCTCGAAGCACAATGAGCAGTTCTTC
NA | 15 | TRBD1 | TRBJ1-6 | TRBV9 | CASSVAGQRNSPLHF | TGTGCCAGCAGCGTGGCGGGACAGAGAAATTCACCCCTCCACTTT
once | 16 | NA | TRBJ2-3 | TRBV9 | CASSVFIERSTDTQYF | TGTGCCAGCAGCGTTTTCATAGAGCGGAGCACAGATACGCAGTATTTT
once | 11 | NA | TRBJ1-1 | TRBV28 | CASGENTEAFF | TGTGCCAGCGGAGAGAACACTGAAGCTTTCTTT
NA | 15 | NA | TRBJ1-1 | TRBV6-1 | CASSEGAAANTEAFF | TGTGCCAGCAGTGAGGGGGCCGCCGCCAACACTGAAGCTTTCTTT
NA | 13 | NA | TRBJ1-5 | TRBV28 | CASSSRGSGPQHF | TGTGCCAGCAGTTCCAGGGGAAGTGGGCCCCAGCATTTT
NA | 15 | TRBD2 | TRBJ2-1 | TRBV7-8 | CASSLGAGGHDEQFF | TGTGCCAGCAGCTTAGGGGCGGGAGGGCACGATGAGCAGTTCTTC
NA | 13 | TRBD1 | TRBJ1-1 | TRBV6-5 | CASTLTGDTEAFF | TGTGCCAGCACTCTGACAGGGGACACTGAAGCTTTCTTT
NA | 13 | NA | TRBJ2-2 | TRBV29-1 | CSVGVTNTGELFF | TGCAGCGTTGGTGTCACGAACACCGGGGAGCTGTTTTTT